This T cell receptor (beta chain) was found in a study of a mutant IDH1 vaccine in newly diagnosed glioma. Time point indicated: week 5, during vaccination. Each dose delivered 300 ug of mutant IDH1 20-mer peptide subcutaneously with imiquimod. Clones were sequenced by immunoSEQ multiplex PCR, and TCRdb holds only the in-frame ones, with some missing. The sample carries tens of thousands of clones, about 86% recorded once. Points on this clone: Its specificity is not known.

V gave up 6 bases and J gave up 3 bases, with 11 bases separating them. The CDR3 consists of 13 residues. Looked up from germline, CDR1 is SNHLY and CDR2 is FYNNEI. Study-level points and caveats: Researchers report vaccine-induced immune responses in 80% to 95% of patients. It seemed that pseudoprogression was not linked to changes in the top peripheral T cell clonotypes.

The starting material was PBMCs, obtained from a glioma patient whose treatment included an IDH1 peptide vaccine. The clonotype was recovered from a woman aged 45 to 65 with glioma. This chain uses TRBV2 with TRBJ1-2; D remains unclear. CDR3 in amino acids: CASRREGDYGYTF. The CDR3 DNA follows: TGTGCCAGCAGGAGGGAGGGAGACTATGGCTACACCTTC.